This T cell receptor beta chain derives from a study of blood T cell repertoires in COVID-19 (dated by TCRdb to about 2020). As for the study more broadly: The collaborator samples originated in the United States, Italy and Spain and spanned the acute and convalescent phases of COVID-19. The repertoires were released in a freely available public database meant as a resource for research on the immune response to SARS-CoV-2. Nearly every sample came with metadata listing a de-identified subject ID, COVID-19 status, age in years and sex. Deeply sampled blood TCRbeta repertoires from subjects exposed to, actively infected with, or recovered from COVID-19 were included in the dataset. Where available, HLA class I and class II types were obtained from metadata supplied by the sample provider rather than from assay-based typing. The prospective study material was composed of cDNA or gDNA derived from T cells, B-cell-depleted T cells, or PBMCs. Samples came from the ongoing ImmuneRACE study (first 160 participants) plus 1,254 subjects from 6 global collaborators. The paper's findings and limits, for the study overall: The amount of clinical and demographic metadata varied by source and participant and was provided uncurated.

This clone was seen more than once but under ten times. This receptor's antigen is unknown. No quality values exist for individual bases; no much larger clone is one base distant. Collaborating institutions collected whole blood in K2EDTA tubes following their own protocols. For TCRbeta analysis, collaborator samples were shipped as frozen whole blood, as isolated PBMCs, or as DNA extracted from either sample type. The immunoSEQ Assay, a bias-controlled multiplex PCR, was used to amplify TCRbeta CDR3 regions from genomic DNA. From the authors' description of their analysis: The number of nucleated cells in each sample was estimated from the amplification of reference gene primers within the assay. Sequence reads were collapsed and filtered to measure the absolute abundance of every unique TCRbeta CDR3 rearrangement. For each sample, productive Simpson clonality was calculated as the square root of Simpson's diversity index over productive rearrangements. As stored in TCRdb, this immuneACCESS dataset retains in-frame rearrangements with V and J assigned. A fraction of the clones does not appear; measured against another copy, unresolved V genes explain less than half of the discrepancy, and the remainder lacks a known reason. Clonal size and the V and J genes are those of that table, whereas D and trimming came from the DNA. The sample table records tens of thousands of clones; just over 85% of these occur just once. The top ten clonotypes cover approximately 10% of the sample.

Germline trimming amounts to 6 bases on V and 3 bases on J, with 11 as the count of junction bases outside the gene matches. CDR1 MNHEY and CDR2 SVGEGT are derived from the germline V gene. Including cysteine and phenylalanine, the CDR3 has 17 amino acids. The entry retains the CDR3 DNA only, 51 bases that are in frame from base 1. The TCR sequence derives from a man aged 70-80 years with active COVID-19. Sequenced input: peripheral blood. In this chain, TRBV6-2 or TRBV6-3 is recombined with TRBJ1-6; 7 central bases correspond to TRBD1. CDR3 reads: CASRYGGQRIYNSPLHF. The sequenced DNA is TGTGCCAGCAGGTACGGGGGACAGCGAATCTATAATTCACCCCTCCACTTT.